Following are 15 T cell receptor beta chains from one sample sequenced in a study of T cells in tuberculosis. The assay was immunoSEQ multiplex PCR, and TCRdb's table has in-frame clones only and misses some. The sample lists about 33,000 clones, around 90% occurring once. Time point: new active TB diagnosis, blood taken before or within 7 days of starting treatment. The sequences come from PBMCs, collected at tuberculosis diagnosis. The origin of the receptors is an adult with tuberculosis.

This clone was seen just once. The rearrangement links TRBV2 to TRBJ1-5, with TRBD1 matching over 8 bases. V shed 8 bases, J shed 2 bases, and the junction held 8 bases outside the gene matches. Germline CDR1 and CDR2: SNHLY and FYNNEI. The CDR3 runs 15 residues. The CDR3 loop is CASGQGQGGNQPQHF. Here the CDR3 DNA reads TGTGCCAGCGGACAAGGACAGGGAGGCAATCAGCCCCAGCATTTT.

V and J are TRBV5-1 and TRBJ2-7; TRBD2 might be the D (6 bases). Trimming shortened V by 2 bases and J by 6 bases, and 12 bases separated the two germline ends. This CDR3 is 13 amino acids long. Germline values: CDR1 SGHRS, CDR2 YFSETQ. CDR3 sequence reads: CASSFRDGSEQYF. The CDR3, as DNA: TGCGCCAGCAGCTTTCGGGACGGGAGCGAGCAGTACTTC.

J is TRBJ2-1 and V is TRBV7-2; 16 positions agree with TRBD2. The CDR3 runs 16 residues. CDR1 is SGHTA and CDR2 is FQGNSA in the germline V gene. J lost 15 bases, V lost 5 bases, and 13 bases had no gene match. The CDR3 sequence is CASSLQGTSGRAVGFF. The CDR3 coding sequence is TGTGCCAGCAGCCTACAAGGGACTAGCGGGAGGGCCGTTGGGTTCTTC.

This clone was counted once. The genes are TRBV6-5 and TRBJ2-3; a weak D match, TRBD2 (6 bases). The germline V and J ends were trimmed by 0 bases and 0 bases, with 7 bases remaining between them. The CDR3 sequence is 15 residues long. Germline CDR1 MNHEY, CDR2 SVGAGI. The CDR3 reads CASSYSGTSTDTQYF. CDR3 in DNA: TGTGCCAGCAGTTACTCGGGGACTAGCACAGATACGCAGTATTTT.

V usage is TRBV19 and J usage is TRBJ1-4; D ambiguous. V lost 1 base and J 8 bases, leaving 5 bases between the germline ends. Germline CDR1 reads LNHDA; CDR2 reads SQIVND (reference sequence). This CDR3 has 12 residues. The CDR3 nucleotides read TGTGCCAGTAGTATAGTTGAGGAAAAACTGTTTTTT. Its translation is CASSIVEEKLFF.

DNA for the CDR3: TGTGCCAGCAGTGAAGAGTCAGGGCTACTCACCGGGGAGCTGTTTTTT. Protein sequence: CASSEESGLLTGELFF. The V gene is TRBV2, the J gene TRBJ2-2, with D possibly being TRBD1 (5 bases). In germline, CDR1 is SNHLY, CDR2 FYNNEI. This CDR3 has 16 amino acids. Trimming left V 1 base short and J 4 bases short, with 13 bases between. The whole variable domain, filled in from reference TRBV2 and TRBJ2-2, reads EPEVTQTPSHQVTQMGQEVILRCVPISNHLYFYWYRQILGQKVEFLVSFYNNEISEKSEIFDDQFSVERPDGSNFTLKIRSTKLEDSAMYFCASSEESGLLTGELFFGEGSRLTVL.

The rearrangement uses TRBV7-2 and TRBJ2-7; 8 bases fit TRBD1. Germline-derived CDR1 and CDR2 are SGHTA and FQGNSA. The CDR3 extends over 14 amino acids. J was trimmed by 3 bases and V by 2 bases; bases with no gene match: 3. This CDR3 is CASSLYRGDYEQYF. For the CDR3, the DNA is TGTGCCAGCAGCTTATACAGGGGGGACTACGAGCAGTACTTC.

CDR3 nucleotides: TGTGCCAGCAGTCGACAGGGGGCCGGGGAGCTGTTTTTT. This sequence encodes CASSRQGAGELFF. The chain combines TRBV5-4 with TRBJ2-2; 9 nucleotides match TRBD1. The CDR3 has 13 amino acids. Germline CDR1 and CDR2: SGHNT and YYREEE (reference sequence). Losses at the gene ends were 5 bases for V and 6 bases for J; bases not matched to a gene: 2.

J is TRBJ2-7 and V is TRBV6-5; D not resolved. CDR1 MNHEY and CDR2 SVGAGI come from the germline V gene. V was trimmed by 6 bases and J by 1 base, leaving 4 bases between them. This CDR3 spans 11 amino acids. The CDR3 DNA reads as TGTGCCAGCAGCCCTTCCTACGAGCAGTACTTC. It translates to CASSPSYEQYF.

The V and J genes are TRBV5-1 and TRBJ1-1; D gene uncertain. Trimming shortened V by 1 base and J by 0 bases, and 7 bases separated the two germline ends. The CDR3 covers 14 residues. Germline V gives CDR1 SGHRS, CDR2 YFSETQ. The CDR3 loop is CASSLQALNTEAFF. CDR3 in DNA: TGCGCCAGCAGCTTGCAAGCCCTGAACACTGAAGCTTTCTTT. The entire variable domain, with the rest obtained from reference TRBV5-1 and TRBJ1-1, is as follows: KAGVTQTPRYLIKTRGQQVTLSCSPISGHRSVSWYQQTPGQGLQFLFEYFSETQRNKGNFPGRFSGRQFSNSRSEMNVSTLELGDSALYLCASSLQALNTEAFFGQGTRLTVV.

This chain joins TRBV19 and TRBJ1-2; 9 bases fit TRBD1. The CDR3 is 15 amino acids. The J segment lost 8 bases and the V segment lost 6 bases, leaving 13 bases of the junction unmatched. Germline CDR1 LNHDA, CDR2 SQIVND (reference sequence). The CDR3 region is CASRPAEQGAKGYTF. Here the CDR3 DNA reads TGTGCCAGTAGACCAGCCGAACAGGGGGCTAAGGGCTACACCTTC. Full variable domain (outside the CDR3, taken from reference TRBV19 and TRBJ1-2): DGGITQSPKYLFRKEGQNVTLSCEQNLNHDAMYWYRQDPGQGLRLIYYSQIVNDFQKGDIAEGYSVSREKKESFPLTVTSAQKNPTAFYLCASRPAEQGAKGYTFGSGTRLTVV.

As concerns this clone: The same CDR3 arises from other DNA sequences in this sample as well. This chain links TRBV29-1 with TRBJ2-1; D unresolved. The CDR3 loop spans 13 amino acids. With 3 bases removed from V and 0 bases from J, the gap between germline ends came to 6 bases. CDR1 is SQVTM and CDR2 is ANQGSEA in the germline V gene. The CDR3 protein is CSVDGGSYNEQFF. CDR3 nucleotide sequence: TGCAGCGTTGACGGCGGCTCCTACAATGAGCAGTTCTTC.

V is TRBV4-2 and J is TRBJ1-2; 7 nucleotides line up with TRBD1. V lost 1 base to trimming and J lost 4 bases; unmatched junction nucleotides: 3. The CDR3 has 14 amino acids. CDR1 is LGHNA, CDR2 YNFKEQ, per germline. The CDR3, as DNA: TGTGCCAGCAGCCAAGGCCAGGGGGGCTATGGCTACACCTTC. It specifies CASSQGQGGYGYTF.

J is TRBJ2-1 and V is TRBV7-8; maybe TRBD2 (6 bases). Germline V CDR1 and CDR2: SGHVS, FQNEAQ. Deletions cut 5 bases from V and 4 bases from J, with 15 bases between. The CDR3 contains 15 residues. The CDR3 DNA follows: TGTGCCAGCAGCCCCACCCCCGGGACTTACAATGAGCAGTTCTTC. This encodes CASSPTPGTYNEQFF.

V gene TRBV19 combines with J gene TRBJ2-3; D perhaps matches TRBD2 (5 bases). The CDR3 has 13 amino acids. Germline-derived CDR1 and CDR2 are LNHDA and SQIVND (reference sequence). Trimming left V 4 bases short and J 3 bases short, with 8 bases between. The CDR3 bases are TGTGCCAGTAGTAGGACTTGGACAGATACGCAGTATTTT. This translates into CASSRTWTDTQYF.